This TCR beta chain is drawn from a study of blood T cell repertoires in COVID-19. In the study overall: There were acute and convalescent COVID-19 samples, and they came from the United States, Italy and Spain. Sources were T cells, B-cell-depleted T cells, or PBMCs; the material itself was cDNA or gDNA.

In the original analysis: Amplifying reference gene primers gave estimates of nucleated cell counts. The data were produced by immunoSEQ multiplex PCR, yet TCRdb's version contains in-frame clones alone and is incomplete. That table supplies the V and J calls and clone size; D and trimming were determined from the DNA. This sample carries 35,000 to 50,000 clones, around 76% of them seen once, and the ten largest clones take roughly a quarter. This clone showed up just once. The CDR3 is 13 residues long. Trimming cost V 2 bases and J 3 bases; bases outside gene matches: 1. Germline V gene data show CDR1 as SGHRS and CDR2 as YFSETQ.

The chain recombines TRBV5-1 with TRBJ1-2; 7 nucleotides line up with TRBD1. The material sequenced was peripheral blood. The TCR originated in a man older than 75 with acute or convalescent COVID-19. The CDR3: CASSLQGYYGYTF. The CDR3 region has the DNA TGCGCCAGCAGCTTACAGGGGTACTATGGCTACACCTTC.